This T cell receptor (beta chain) was sequenced in a study of T cells in Graves' hyperthyroidism and ophthalmopathy. It was RNA transcripts that yielded the amplified TCR beta CDR3 regions. Initially, a first-round RT-PCR of the TCR CDR3 employed the HTBI primer set. TCRdb used MiXCR to reprocess the multiplex PCR reads, holding one entry per CDR3 protein. In the table there are fewer than 600,000 distinct CDR3 sequences, 12% to 15% of which are singletons. V was cut by 2 bases and J by 7 bases, with 17 bases left in between. The CDR3 covers 15 residues. Looked up from germline, CDR1 is MNHNY and CDR2 is SVGAGI (reference sequence). Clinical symptoms, serum thyroxine and TRAb, thyroid ultrasound and orbital computed tomography together formed the diagnostic basis. This clonotype has more than one count but fewer than ten.

The TCR sequence derives from a woman between 35 and 50 years old with Graves' hyperthyroidism. Sequenced input: blood. This chain uses TRBV6-6 with TRBJ1-1; no reliable D call. The CDR3 spells CASSYVVQSKIEAFF. The DNA of the CDR3 is TGTGCCAGCAGTTACGTAGTCCAGTCTAAAATTGAAGCTTTCTTT.